The 17 T cell receptor beta chains below were found in one sample sequenced in a study of blood T cell repertoires in COVID-19. The table came from immunoSEQ multiplex PCR; TCRdb's copy has only in-frame clones and leaves some out. The table has 99,000 or so clones, about 88% seen once; the top ten hold 4.5% to 6%. Sequences were obtained from peripheral blood. These receptors all come from a human donor in a cohort sampled during active COVID-19.

The chain links TRBV5-4 to TRBJ2-3, with D possibly TRBD2 on 5 matching bases. The CDR3 totals 16 residues. V was trimmed by 0 bases and J by 0 bases, leaving 11 bases between them. CDR1 and CDR2 from the germline V gene are SGHNT and YYREEE (reference sequence). The chain's CDR3 is CASSLAREFSTDTQYF. CDR3 DNA: TGTGCCAGCAGCTTGGCACGGGAATTCAGCACAGATACGCAGTATTTT.

The chain is built from TRBV5-5 and TRBJ1-1, with D uncertain. V lost 1 base, J lost 3 bases, and 13 bases lay in between. The CDR3 length is 15 residues. Germline assignment: CDR1 SGHKS and CDR2 YYEKEE (reference sequence). CDR3 amino acids: CASSLMMLQDTEAFF. DNA for the CDR3: TGTGCCAGCAGCTTGATGATGCTTCAGGACACTGAAGCTTTCTTT. The full variable domain, completed using reference TRBV5-5 and TRBJ1-1, is DAGVTQSPTHLIKTRGQQVTLRCSPISGHKSVSWYQQVLGQGPQFIFQYYEKEERGRGNFPDRFSARQFPNYSSELNVNALLLGDSALYLCASSLMMLQDTEAFFGQGTRLTVV.

The rearrangement joins TRBV27 to TRBJ2-5; TRBD2 matches at 7 bases. Germline-derived CDR1 and CDR2 are MNHEY and SMNVEV (reference sequence). V gave up 3 bases and J gave up 5 bases; unmatched junction bases: 6. The CDR3 has 14 amino acids. The CDR3 sequence is CASSFWGGEETQYF. The DNA of the CDR3 is TGTGCCAGCAGTTTTTGGGGGGGGGAGGAGACCCAGTACTTC.

The rearrangement links TRBV19 to TRBJ2-3; 7 positions agree with TRBD2. Trimming cost V 4 bases and J 1 base; bases outside gene matches: 14. The CDR3 length is 18 residues. Germline V gene sequence: CDR1 LNHDA, CDR2 SQIVND (reference sequence). The CDR3 coding sequence is TGTGCCAGTAGTAGGCTGGCGGGAGCTAGATTGGGCACAGATACGCAGTATTTT. Translating it yields CASSRLAGARLGTDTQYF.

The genes are TRBV4-1 and TRBJ2-2; 8 bases are a match to TRBD2. This CDR3 spans 16 amino acids. The germline V gene encodes CDR1 MGHRA and CDR2 YSYEKL. J was trimmed by 4 bases and V by 0 bases; bases with no gene match: 4. The chain's CDR3 is CASSQDLGRATGELFF. CDR3 coding DNA: TGCGCCAGCAGCCAAGATCTCGGGAGGGCCACCGGGGAGCTGTTTTTT.

This chain joins TRBV11-2 and TRBJ2-7, with TRBD2 matching over 8 bases. Germline V gene lookup returns CDR1 SGHAT and CDR2 FQNNGV. The J segment lost 8 bases and the V segment lost 0 bases, leaving 12 bases of the junction unmatched. The CDR3 is 16 residues long. The CDR3 DNA follows: TGTGCCAGCAGCTTAGAGACTAGCGCATATCTTATGAAGCAGTACTTC. Its translation: CASSLETSAYLMKQYF. Full variable domain (rest looked up from reference TRBV11-2 and TRBJ2-7): EAGVAQSPRYKIIEKRQSVAFWCNPISGHATLYWYQQILGQGPKLLIQFQNNGVVDDSQLPKDRFSAERLKGVDSTLKIQPAKLEDSAVYLCASSLETSAYLMKQYFGPGTRLTVT.

The V and J genes are TRBV29-1 and TRBJ1-2; D is uncertain. CDR1 and CDR2 from the germline V gene are SQVTM and ANQGSEA. This CDR3 has 13 residues. The V gene lost 4 bases and the J gene lost 4 bases, with 13 bases spanning the gap. CDR3 protein: CSVVVGELYGYTF. The CDR3 DNA follows: TGCAGCGTTGTGGTCGGGGAGCTCTATGGCTACACCTTC.

The chain uses TRBV9 and TRBJ2-1, with 8 bases lining up with TRBD1. The CDR3 loop spans 17 amino acids. Germline trimming cut 0 bases from V and 4 bases from J; bases unmatched to any gene: 9. The germline gives CDR1 SGDLS, CDR2 YYNGEE. The CDR3 DNA sequence: TGTGCCAGCAGCGTAGAGGCGACAGGGGCCAAATACAATGAGCAGTTCTTC. This gives the protein CASSVEATGAKYNEQFF.

The genes are TRBV29-1 and TRBJ2-5; D remains unclear. Trimming took 2 bases from V and 5 from J, leaving 12 bases between them. The CDR3 loop spans 13 amino acids. CDR1 SQVTM and CDR2 ANQGSEA come from the germline V gene. CDR3 DNA sequence: TGCAGCGTTGAACGCCAAGAACTGGAGACCCAGTACTTC. Its translation is CSVERQELETQYF.

This clone was recorded a few times. The gene calls are TRBV7-9 and TRBJ2-2, with D maybe TRBD1 (6 bases). The V end was cut by 6 bases, the J end by 0 bases, with 11 bases between. The CDR3 totals 15 residues. The germline V gene encodes CDR1 SEHNR and CDR2 FQNEAQ (reference sequence). CDR3 in DNA: TGTGCCAGCAGACGACAGGAGGCGAACACCGGGGAGCTGTTTTTT. Its translation is CASRRQEANTGELFF.

This chain connects TRBV4-1 to TRBJ2-5, with 8 bases matching TRBD1. Germline trimming cut 0 bases from V and 4 bases from J; bases unmatched to any gene: 16. Germline loops: CDR1 MGHRA, CDR2 YSYEKL. The CDR3 has 19 amino acids. CDR3 coding DNA: TGCGCCAGCAGCCAAGAACAGCTCGTCCAGGGGGCGTCTTTAGAGACCCAGTACTTC. Protein product: CASSQEQLVQGASLETQYF.

The chain employs TRBV2 and TRBJ1-1; 7 bases fit TRBD1. With 2 bases clipped from V and 11 bases from J, the junction kept 2 bases outside the gene matches. Germline V lookup: CDR1 SNHLY, CDR2 FYNNEI. This CDR3 is built from 11 residues. CDR3 bases: TGTGCCAGCAGTGAAAGGGGGCCTGCTTTCTTT. Translated, it gives CASSERGPAFF.

This chain links TRBV5-4 with TRBJ2-3; 8 positions match TRBD1. This CDR3 spans 17 amino acids. The germline V gene encodes CDR1 SGHNT and CDR2 YYREEE (reference sequence). V gave up 2 bases and J gave up 5 bases; unmatched junction bases: 13. CDR3 nucleotides: TGTGCCAGCAGCTTCAGTCGGGGGACAGGAGATAAAGATACGCAGTATTTT. As protein: CASSFSRGTGDKDTQYF.

V is TRBV5-5 and J is TRBJ2-3, with 7 bases matching TRBD1. Per the germline V gene, CDR1 is SGHKS and CDR2 is YYEKEE (reference sequence). The CDR3 contains 16 residues. The ends lost 0 bases at V and 2 bases at J; junction bases unmatched: 6. The CDR3 spells CASSLGVGGNTDTQYF. For the CDR3, the DNA is TGTGCCAGCAGCTTGGGGGTAGGGGGCAACACAGATACGCAGTATTTT.

The table lists this clone with a count of one. This rearrangement joins TRBV19 to TRBJ1-2; no clear D. The V end lost 5 bases, the J end lost 7 bases, and 17 bases lay between the germline ends. Germline CDR1 is LNHDA and CDR2 is SQIVND (reference sequence). The CDR3 is made up of 14 amino acids. CDR3 DNA sequence: TGTGCCAGTAGTGCGGGAACCTCTTCACTTGGCTACACCTTC. It translates to CASSAGTSSLGYTF.

J is TRBJ1-4 and V is TRBV6-6; D is unclear. This CDR3 contains 14 residues. The V gene's germline CDR1 is MNHNY and CDR2 SVGAGI (reference sequence). Trimming removed 4 bases from V and 8 bases from J, with 14 bases in between. CDR3 nucleotide sequence: TGTGCCAGCAGTTTCGAAGCGGTGCGAGAAAAACTGTTTTTT. Translation gives CASSFEAVREKLFF.

This clone has only a few counts. This chain links TRBV10-1 with TRBJ2-1; tentatively, D is TRBD1 (6 bases). The CDR3 has 13 amino acids. V lost 10 bases, J lost 3 bases, and 13 bases lay in between. Germline values: CDR1 WNHNN, CDR2 SYGVQD (reference sequence). The CDR3 DNA reads as TGCGCCACCAGCGGACAGTACTACAATGAGCAGTTCTTC. Amino acid sequence: CATSGQYYNEQFF.